This T cell receptor beta chain comes out of a study of CD8 T cells in ankylosing spondylitis. Regarding the study as a whole: Earlier studies detected some motif variants in reactive arthritis synovial fluid and blood. Characteristic of ankylosing spondylitis blood, it appeared, was a TCR beta motif comprising several highly homologous variants.

TCRdb processed the 5' RACE reads anew with MiXCR; each CDR3 protein has one entry. The sample lists about 420,000 distinct CDR3 sequences, 20% to 25% occurring once. The CDR3 runs 14 residues. Per the germline V gene, CDR1 is SGHRS and CDR2 is YFSETQ. In its sample, this clonotype was seen a few times. What it binds is unknown. A read error may produce the germline difference seen at one junction end. Source material: blood, either unsorted or a sorted T cell fraction (not recorded which). This TCR came from a male donor with ankylosing spondylitis. The V call is TRBV5-1, the J call TRBJ2-7, with D possibly being TRBD1 or TRBD2 (6 bases each). The chain's CDR3 is CASSLDRGPYEQYF. The CDR3 DNA is TGTGCCAGCAGCTTAGATCGGGGGCCTTACGAGCAGTACTTC.